Listed here is a single T cell receptor (beta chain). This sample was taken from a study of response to subunit inactivated influenza vaccine. In TCRdb, the RT-PCR reads were re-called with MiXCR into one record per CDR3 protein. The sample has 860,000 or so distinct CDR3 sequences, about 20% seen once. The CDR3 is 17 residues long. V was cut by 0 bases and J by 4 bases, with 18 bases left in between. The germline gives CDR1 SGHTA, CDR2 FQGNSA. The TCR sequence derives from a man aged 45-65 years who received an inactivated influenza vaccine. The material sequenced was PBMCs from blood, taken about 5 days after vaccination. The chain joins TRBV7-2 to TRBJ2-5; unclear D gene. In DNA form, the CDR3 reads TGTGCCAGCAGCTTAGCGCCCCGGGTGATGCTGGTAGAGACCCAGTACTTC. Amino acid sequence: CASSLAPRVMLVETQYF.